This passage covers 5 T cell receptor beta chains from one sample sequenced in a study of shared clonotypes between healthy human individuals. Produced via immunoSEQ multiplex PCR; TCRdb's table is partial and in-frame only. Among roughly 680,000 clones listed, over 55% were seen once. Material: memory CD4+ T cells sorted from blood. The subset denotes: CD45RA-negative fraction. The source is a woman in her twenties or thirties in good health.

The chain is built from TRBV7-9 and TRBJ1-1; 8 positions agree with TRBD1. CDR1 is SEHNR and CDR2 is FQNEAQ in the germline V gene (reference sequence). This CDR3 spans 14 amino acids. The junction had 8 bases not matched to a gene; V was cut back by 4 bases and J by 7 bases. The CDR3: CASSSRQGPLEAFF. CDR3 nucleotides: TGTGCCAGCAGCTCCAGACAGGGGCCCCTTGAAGCTTTCTTT.

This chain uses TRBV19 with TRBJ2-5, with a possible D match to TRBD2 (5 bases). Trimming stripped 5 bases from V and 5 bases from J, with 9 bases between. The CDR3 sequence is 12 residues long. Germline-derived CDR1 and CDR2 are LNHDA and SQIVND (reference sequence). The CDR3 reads CASSSPGETQYF. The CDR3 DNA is TGTGCCAGTAGTTCGCCGGGGGAGACCCAGTACTTC. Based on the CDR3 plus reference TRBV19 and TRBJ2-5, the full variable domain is DGGITQSPKYLFRKEGQNVTLSCEQNLNHDAMYWYRQDPGQGLRLIYYSQIVNDFQKGDIAEGYSVSREKKESFPLTVTSAQKNPTAFYLCASSSPGETQYFGPGTRLLVL.

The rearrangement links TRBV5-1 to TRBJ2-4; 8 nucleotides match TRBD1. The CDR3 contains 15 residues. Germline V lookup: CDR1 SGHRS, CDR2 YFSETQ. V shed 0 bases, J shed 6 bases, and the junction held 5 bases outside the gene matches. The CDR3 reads CASSLARTGGNIQYF. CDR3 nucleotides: TGCGCCAGCAGCTTGGCCCGAACAGGGGGAAACATTCAGTACTTC.

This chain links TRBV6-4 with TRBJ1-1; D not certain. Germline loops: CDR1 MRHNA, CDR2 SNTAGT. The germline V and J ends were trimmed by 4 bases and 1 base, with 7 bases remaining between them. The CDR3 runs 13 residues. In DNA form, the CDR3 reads TGTGCCAGCAGTGTGTGGGCGAACACTGAAGCTTTCTTT. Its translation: CASSVWANTEAFF.

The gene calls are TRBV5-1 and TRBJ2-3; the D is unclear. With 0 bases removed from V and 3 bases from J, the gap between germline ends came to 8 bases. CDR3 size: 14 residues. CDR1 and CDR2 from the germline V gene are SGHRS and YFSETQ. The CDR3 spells CASSLGTHTDTQYF. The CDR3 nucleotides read TGCGCCAGCAGCTTGGGTACTCATACAGATACGCAGTATTTT.